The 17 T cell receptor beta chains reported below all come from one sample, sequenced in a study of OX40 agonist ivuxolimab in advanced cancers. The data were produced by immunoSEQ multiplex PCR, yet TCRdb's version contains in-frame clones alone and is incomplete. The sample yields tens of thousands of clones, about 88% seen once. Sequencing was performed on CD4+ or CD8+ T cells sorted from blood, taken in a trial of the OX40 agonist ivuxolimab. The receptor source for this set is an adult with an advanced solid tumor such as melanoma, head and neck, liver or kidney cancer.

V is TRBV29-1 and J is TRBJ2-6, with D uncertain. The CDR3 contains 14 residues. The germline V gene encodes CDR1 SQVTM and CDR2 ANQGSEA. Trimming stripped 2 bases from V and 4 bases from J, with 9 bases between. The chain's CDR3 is CSVEQVPGANVLTF. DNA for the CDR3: TGCAGCGTTGAACAGGTTCCCGGGGCCAACGTCCTGACTTTC.

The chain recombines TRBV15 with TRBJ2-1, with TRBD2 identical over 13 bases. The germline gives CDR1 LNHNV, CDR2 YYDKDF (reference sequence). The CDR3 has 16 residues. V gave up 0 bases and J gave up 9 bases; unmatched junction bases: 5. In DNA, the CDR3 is TGTGCCACCAGCAGAGATTTGGGACTAGCGGGACGTGAGCAGTTCTTC. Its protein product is CATSRDLGLAGREQFF.

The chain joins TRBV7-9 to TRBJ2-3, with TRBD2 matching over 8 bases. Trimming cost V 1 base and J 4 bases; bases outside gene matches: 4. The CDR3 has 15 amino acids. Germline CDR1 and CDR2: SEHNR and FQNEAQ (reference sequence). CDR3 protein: CASSLGGLEADTQYF. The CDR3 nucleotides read TGTGCCAGCAGCTTAGGGGGACTAGAAGCAGATACGCAGTATTTT.

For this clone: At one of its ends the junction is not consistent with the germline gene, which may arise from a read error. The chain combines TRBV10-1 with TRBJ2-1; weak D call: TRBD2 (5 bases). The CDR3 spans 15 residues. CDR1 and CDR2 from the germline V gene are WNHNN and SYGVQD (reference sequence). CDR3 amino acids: CASIERTSSYNEQFF. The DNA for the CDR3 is TGCGCCAGCATTGAGCGGACGAGCTCCTACAATGAGCAGTTCTTC.

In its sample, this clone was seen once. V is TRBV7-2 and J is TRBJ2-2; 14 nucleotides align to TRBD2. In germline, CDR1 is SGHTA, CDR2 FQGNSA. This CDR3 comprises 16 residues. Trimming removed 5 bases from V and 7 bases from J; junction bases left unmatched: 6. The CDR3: CASSPGLAGVGGELFF. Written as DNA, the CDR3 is TGTGCCAGCAGCCCGGGACTAGCGGGAGTGGGCGGGGAGCTGTTTTTT. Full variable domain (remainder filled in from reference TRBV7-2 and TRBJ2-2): GAGVSQSPSNKVTEKGKDVELRCDPISGHTALYWYRQSLGQGLEFLIYFQGNSAPDKSGLPSDRFSAERTGGSVSTLTIQRTQQEDSAVYLCASSPGLAGVGGELFFGEGSRLTVL.

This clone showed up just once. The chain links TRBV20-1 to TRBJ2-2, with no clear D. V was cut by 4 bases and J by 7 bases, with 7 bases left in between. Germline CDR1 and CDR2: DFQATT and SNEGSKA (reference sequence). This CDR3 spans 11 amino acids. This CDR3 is CSATQSGELFF. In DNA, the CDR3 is TGCAGTGCTACCCAAAGCGGGGAGCTGTTTTTT.

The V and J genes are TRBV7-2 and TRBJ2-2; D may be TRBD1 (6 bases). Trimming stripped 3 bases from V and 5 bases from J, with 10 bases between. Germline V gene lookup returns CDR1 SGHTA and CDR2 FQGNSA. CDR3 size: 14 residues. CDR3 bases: TGTGCCAGCAGCTTCTGGGGGCGTACCGGGGAGCTGTTTTTT. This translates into CASSFWGRTGELFF.

CDR3 nucleotides: TGTGCCAGCAGTTACTGGGACTCTGGGGCCAACGTCCTGACTTTC. Protein sequence: CASSYWDSGANVLTF. The J gene is TRBJ2-6, the V gene TRBV6-5; D gene uncertain. The CDR3 sequence is 15 residues long. V was trimmed by 1 base and J by 0 bases, leaving 4 bases between them. Germline V lookup: CDR1 MNHEY, CDR2 SVGAGI.

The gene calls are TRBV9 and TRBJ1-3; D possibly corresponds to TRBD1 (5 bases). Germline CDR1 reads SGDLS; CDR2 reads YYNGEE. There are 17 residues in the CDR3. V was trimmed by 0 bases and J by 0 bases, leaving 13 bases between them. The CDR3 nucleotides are TGTGCCAGCAGCGTAGGGGGCACCTTGAGCTCTGGAAACACCATATATTTT. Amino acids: CASSVGGTLSSGNTIYF.

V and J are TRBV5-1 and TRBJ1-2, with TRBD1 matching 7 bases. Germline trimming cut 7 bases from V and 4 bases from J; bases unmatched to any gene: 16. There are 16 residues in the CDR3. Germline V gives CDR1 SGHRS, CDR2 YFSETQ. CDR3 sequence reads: CASRRGIQGTSYGYTF. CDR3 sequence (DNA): TGCGCCAGCCGAAGAGGGATACAGGGGACTAGCTATGGCTACACCTTC.

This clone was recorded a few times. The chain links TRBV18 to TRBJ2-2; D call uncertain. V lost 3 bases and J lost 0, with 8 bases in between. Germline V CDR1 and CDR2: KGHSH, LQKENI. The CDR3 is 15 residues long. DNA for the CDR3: TGTGCCAGCTCACCCATTCCTGCGAACACCGGGGAGCTGTTTTTT. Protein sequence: CASSPIPANTGELFF.

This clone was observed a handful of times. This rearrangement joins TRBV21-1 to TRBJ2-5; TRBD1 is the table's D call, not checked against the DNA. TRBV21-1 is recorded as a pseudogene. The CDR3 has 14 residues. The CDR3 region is CASSIQEYQETQYF. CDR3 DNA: TGTGCCAGCAGCATACAGGAGTACCAAGAGACCCAGTACTTC.

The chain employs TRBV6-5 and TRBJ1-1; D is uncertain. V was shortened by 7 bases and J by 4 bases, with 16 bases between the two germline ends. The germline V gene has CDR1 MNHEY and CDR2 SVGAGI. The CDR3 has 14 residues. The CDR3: CASTRVGLGTEAFF. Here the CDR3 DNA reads TGTGCCAGCACCCGAGTAGGTCTTGGCACTGAAGCTTTCTTT.

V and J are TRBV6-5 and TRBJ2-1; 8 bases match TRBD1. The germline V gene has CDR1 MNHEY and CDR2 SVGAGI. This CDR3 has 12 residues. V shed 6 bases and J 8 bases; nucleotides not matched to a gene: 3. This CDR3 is CASSPGGYEQFF. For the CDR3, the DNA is TGTGCCAGCAGCCCAGGGGGCTATGAGCAGTTCTTC.

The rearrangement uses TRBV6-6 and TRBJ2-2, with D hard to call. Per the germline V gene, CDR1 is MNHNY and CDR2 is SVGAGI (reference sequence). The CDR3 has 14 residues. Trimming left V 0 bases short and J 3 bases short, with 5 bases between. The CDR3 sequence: CASSYSRDTGELFF. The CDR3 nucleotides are TGTGCCAGCAGTTACTCAAGGGACACCGGGGAGCTGTTTTTT.

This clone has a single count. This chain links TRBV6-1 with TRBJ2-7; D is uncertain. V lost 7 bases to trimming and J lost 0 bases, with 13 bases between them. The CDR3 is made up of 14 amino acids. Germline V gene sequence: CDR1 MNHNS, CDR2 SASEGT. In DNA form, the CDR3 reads TGTGCCAGCATGGTTGACGGCTACTCCTACGAGCAGTACTTC. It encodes CASMVDGYSYEQYF.

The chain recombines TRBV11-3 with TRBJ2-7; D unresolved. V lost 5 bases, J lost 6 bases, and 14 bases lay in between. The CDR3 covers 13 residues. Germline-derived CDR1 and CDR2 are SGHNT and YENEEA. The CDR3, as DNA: TGTGCCAGCAGCCCTCGACCGGGTGGCGAGCAGTACTTC. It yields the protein CASSPRPGGEQYF.